Presented here are 8 T cell receptor beta chains from one specimen sequenced in a study of molecular identifiers for immune sequencing clone quantification. TCRdb re-called the PCR reads through MiXCR, storing one row per CDR3 protein. Of around 320,000 distinct CDR3 sequences listed, roughly a quarter are singletons. The sample taken for sequencing was naive CD8+ T cells from blood, with Jurkat cell RNA spiked in. Indicated subset: FACS-sorted CD8+CD4-CCR7+CD45RA+ naive T cells. All receptors derive from a human donor in good health. Some libraries in this study had Jurkat cell RNA spiked in.

With respect to this clonotype: Just one base apart from a much larger clone, this may be a read error. This rearrangement joins TRBV5-1 to TRBJ2-5, with no clear D. In germline, CDR1 is SGHRS, CDR2 YFSETQ. The CDR3 runs to 13 residues. CDR3 residues: CASSLGVQETRYF. The CDR3 nucleotides are TGCGCCAGCAGCTTGGGGGTTCAAGAGACCCGGTACTTC. Full variable domain (missing parts from reference TRBV5-1 and TRBJ2-5): KAGVTQTPRYLIKTRGQQVTLSCSPISGHRSVSWYQQTPGQGLQFLFEYFSETQRNKGNFPGRFSGRQFSNSRSEMNVSTLELGDSALYLCASSLGVQETRYFGPGTRLLVL.

This clonotype was counted a few times. The chain combines TRBV4-2 with TRBJ2-4, with 9 bases fitting TRBD2. After removal of 0 bases from V and 8 bases from J, the junction contained 14 bases not matched to a gene. Germline-derived CDR1 and CDR2 are LGHNA and YNFKEQ. The CDR3 extends over 18 amino acids. The CDR3 sequence: CASSQDPAGGSTIDIQYF. The DNA of the CDR3 is TGTGCCAGCAGCCAAGATCCAGCGGGAGGCTCTACGATCGACATTCAGTACTTC.

This clonotype was found a few times. Germline and junction disagree at one end, which may indicate a read error. The chain carries TRBV20-1 and TRBJ1-4; D remains ambiguous. The CDR3 runs to 12 residues. The germline gives CDR1 DFQATT, CDR2 SNEGSKA (reference sequence). The DNA of the CDR3 is TGCAGTGCTAGAGACCGGGTTGAAAAACTGTCTTTT. Translated: CSARDRVEKLSF.

The table lists this clonotype with many counts. V is TRBV9 and J is TRBJ2-2; 10 bases align to TRBD2. This CDR3 spans 17 amino acids. The germline V gene has CDR1 SGDLS and CDR2 YYNGEE. J gave up 0 bases and V 2 bases, and 4 bases lay outside the gene matches. The CDR3 DNA follows: TGTGCCAGCAGCGTCACAACTAGCGGGGCGAACACCGGGGAGCTGTTTTTT. Residues: CASSVTTSGANTGELFF.

This clonotype turned up a few times. The V gene is TRBV18, the J gene TRBJ2-7; D remains ambiguous. Trimming shortened V by 8 bases and J by 3 bases, and 20 bases separated the two germline ends. There are 15 residues in the CDR3. Germline CDR1 KGHSH, CDR2 LQKENI. CDR3 bases: TGTGCCAGCCCCCCTCTTCGGCAGTTCGACTACGAGCAGTACTTC. It codes for CASPPLRQFDYEQYF. Together with reference TRBV18 and TRBJ2-7, the CDR3 gives the full variable domain: NAGVMQNPRHLVRRRGQEARLRCSPMKGHSHVYWYRQLPEEGLKFMVYLQKENIIDESGMPKERFSAEFPKEGPSILRIQQVVRGDSAAYFCASPPLRQFDYEQYFGPGTRLTVT.

The sample holds many counts of this clonotype. V and J are TRBV7-9 and TRBJ2-2, with D possibly TRBD1 on 6 matching bases. Looked up from germline, CDR1 is SEHNR and CDR2 is FQNEAQ (reference sequence). Between the trimmed V and J ends, which lost 5 bases and 6 bases, there was a span of 10 bases. This CDR3 spans 13 amino acids. CDR3 sequence reads: CASSIGTSGELFF. The CDR3 DNA reads TGTGCCAGCAGCATAGGGACATCCGGGGAGCTGTTTTTT.

A note on this clonotype: The junction and the germline gene differ at one end; a read error may be behind it. The rearrangement links TRBV7-2 to TRBJ2-5; D remains ambiguous. In germline, CDR1 is SGHTA, CDR2 FQGNSA. CDR3 length equals 15 residues. This CDR3 reads CASSRFGLPQEIQYF. The CDR3, as DNA: TGTGCCAGCAGCCGTTTTGGCCTTCCTCAAGAGATCCAGTACTTC.

A few counts support this clonotype. CDR3 protein: CASSLYQDQETQYF. The CDR3 DNA follows: TGCGCCAGCAGCTTGTACCAGGACCAAGAGACCCAGTACTTC. The chain uses TRBV5-1 and TRBJ2-5; D remains ambiguous. Germline V gene sequence: CDR1 SGHRS, CDR2 YFSETQ. V was pared by 1 base and J by 0 bases, with 7 bases between. The CDR3 extends over 14 amino acids.